Listed below are T cell receptor beta chains from one sample, sequenced in a study of cytomegalovirus exposure and HLA in healthy donors. Clones were read by immunoSEQ multiplex PCR, and TCRdb kept only the in-frame ones, dropping some. The sample consists of about 170,000 clones, approximately 82% of them appearing once. Specimen: PBMCs. These receptors originate from a male donor in good health and CMV-seronegative. CDR3s include the opening cysteine and the closing phenylalanine or tryptophan. D genes are given only for firm matches. Where a row states a size, it is once, few, many or the class of an expanded clone; other rows omit it.

size	V	J	D	DNA	CDR3
once	TRBV11-3	TRBJ1-1	-	TGTGCCAGCAGTCGGGATATGAACACTGAAGCTTTCTTT	CASSRDMNTEAFF
few	TRBV5-4	TRBJ1-2	TRBD1	TGTGCCAGCAGCTTCATAGGGGGCTCATATGGCTACACCTTC	CASSFIGGSYGYTF
-	TRBV28	TRBJ1-2	-	TGTGCCAGCATTAGCGGGCCGGATGGCTACACCTTC	CASISGPDGYTF
few	TRBV9	TRBJ2-7	TRBD2	TGTGCCAGCAGCGTAGCGGGGGGGGATACGAAGCAGTACTTC	CASSVAGGDTKQYF
-	TRBV7-9	TRBJ1-2	-	TGTTCCAGCAGCTTAGCGGGTCGTTCTAACTATGCTGGCTACACCTTC	CSSSLAGRSNYAGYTF
-	TRBV5-5	TRBJ2-2	-	TGTGCCAGCAGCGCCGGGACATATAACACCGGGGAGCTGTTTTTT	CASSAGTYNTGELFF
few	TRBV9	TRBJ1-4	-	TGTGCCAGCTCCGGGGCAACTAATGAAAAACTGTTTTTT	CASSGATNEKLFF
-	TRBV5-6	TRBJ2-2	-	TGTGCCAGCAGCCCCCTGGGTGGGGCGGACACCGGGGAGCTGTTTTTT	CASSPLGGADTGELFF
-	TRBV5-1	TRBJ1-3	-	TGCGCCAGCAGCGGCGGGACCTTGGAGGGAAACACCATATATTTT	CASSGGTLEGNTIYF
few	TRBV5-6	TRBJ2-3	TRBD2	TGTGCCAGCAGCGGACTAGCGGGGAACACAGATACGCAGTATTTT	CASSGLAGNTDTQYF
few	TRBV9	TRBJ2-7	-	TGTGCCAGCAGCCCCTCAATTAGGACGGGATCGTCGGTGGGATTCCACGAGCAGTACTTC	CASSPSIRTGSSVGFHEQYF
-	TRBV11-2	TRBJ2-3	TRBD2	TGTGCCAGCAGCTTAGACGAGGGGGAGGGACTAGCGGGGTGGAATACGCAGTATTTT	CASSLDEGEGLAGWNTQYF
-	TRBV19	TRBJ1-5	TRBD1	TGTGCCAGTCACCGGGGACAGGATATTAGCAATCAGCCCCAGCATTTT	CASHRGQDISNQPQHF
few	TRBV4-3	TRBJ1-2	-	TGCGCCAGCAGCCAAGAAACAGGGCGCCTAAACTATGGCTACACCTTC	CASSQETGRLNYGYTF
-	TRBV11-2	TRBJ2-1	-	TGTGCCAGCAGCTTAGAGGGGGACATCTACAATGAGCAGTTCTTC	CASSLEGDIYNEQFF
-	TRBV5-4	TRBJ2-3	-	TGTGCCAGCAGCTTGAGCGGACCGACCACAGATACGCAGTATTTT	CASSLSGPTTDTQYF
-	TRBV28	TRBJ2-7	TRBD1	TGTGCCAGCAGTCTCCGACAGGGTCTTCCCACCTACGAGCAGTACTTC	CASSLRQGLPTYEQYF
-	TRBV15	TRBJ1-2	-	TGTGCCACCAGCAGAGCCCCAGGTCTATATGGCTACACCTTC	CATSRAPGLYGYTF
-	TRBV14	TRBJ2-5	TRBD1	TGTGCCAGCAGCCACCCACTAGACAGGGGCGGAGAGACCCAGTACTTC	CASSHPLDRGGETQYF
-	TRBV9	TRBJ2-6	-	TGTGCCAGCAGCGCACACCATCGAAACCGGGACACGAGCTCTGGGGCCAACGTCCTGACTTTC	CASSAHHRNRDTSSGANVLTF
once	TRBV19	TRBJ1-3	-	TGTGCCAGTAGTATATCTCCGGGACTGAGGCTCGGGGACACCATATATTTT	CASSISPGLRLGDTIYF
-	TRBV7-9	TRBJ2-7	TRBD2	TGTGCCAGCAGCAACGGACTAGCGGGGCTCTACGAGCAGTACTTC	CASSNGLAGLYEQYF
-	TRBV7-7	TRBJ2-5	TRBD2	TGTGCCAGCAGTTCCGGGACTAGAGGGGGGGAGACCCAGTACTTC	CASSSGTRGGETQYF